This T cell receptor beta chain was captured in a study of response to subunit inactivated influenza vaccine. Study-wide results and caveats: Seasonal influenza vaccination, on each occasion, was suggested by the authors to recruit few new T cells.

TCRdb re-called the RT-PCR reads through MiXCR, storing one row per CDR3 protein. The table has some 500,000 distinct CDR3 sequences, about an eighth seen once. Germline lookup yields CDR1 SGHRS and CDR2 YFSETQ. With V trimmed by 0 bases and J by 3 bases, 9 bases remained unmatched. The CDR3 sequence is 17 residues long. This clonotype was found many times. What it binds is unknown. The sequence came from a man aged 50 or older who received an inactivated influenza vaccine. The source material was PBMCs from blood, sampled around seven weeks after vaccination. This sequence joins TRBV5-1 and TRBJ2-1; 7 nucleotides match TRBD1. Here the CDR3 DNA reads TGCGCCAGCAGCTTGGTAGGCAGGGGGTCCCTCTACAATGAGCAGTTCTTC. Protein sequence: CASSLVGRGSLYNEQFF.